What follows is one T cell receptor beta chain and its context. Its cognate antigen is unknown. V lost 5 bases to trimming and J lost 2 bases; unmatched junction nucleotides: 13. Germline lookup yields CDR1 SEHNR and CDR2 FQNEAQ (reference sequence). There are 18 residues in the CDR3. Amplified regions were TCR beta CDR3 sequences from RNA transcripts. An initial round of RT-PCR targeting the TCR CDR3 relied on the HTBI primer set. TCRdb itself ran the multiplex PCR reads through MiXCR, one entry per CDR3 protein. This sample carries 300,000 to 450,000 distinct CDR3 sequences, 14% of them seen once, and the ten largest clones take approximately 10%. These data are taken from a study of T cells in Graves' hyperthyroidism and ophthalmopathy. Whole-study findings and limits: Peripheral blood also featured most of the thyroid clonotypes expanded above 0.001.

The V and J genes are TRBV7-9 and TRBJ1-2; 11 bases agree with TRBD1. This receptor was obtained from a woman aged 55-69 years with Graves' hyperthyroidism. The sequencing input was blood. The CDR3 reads CASSVRDRGEARNYGYTF. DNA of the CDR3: TGTGCCAGCAGCGTCCGGGACAGGGGGGAGGCGCGCAACTATGGCTACACCTTC.